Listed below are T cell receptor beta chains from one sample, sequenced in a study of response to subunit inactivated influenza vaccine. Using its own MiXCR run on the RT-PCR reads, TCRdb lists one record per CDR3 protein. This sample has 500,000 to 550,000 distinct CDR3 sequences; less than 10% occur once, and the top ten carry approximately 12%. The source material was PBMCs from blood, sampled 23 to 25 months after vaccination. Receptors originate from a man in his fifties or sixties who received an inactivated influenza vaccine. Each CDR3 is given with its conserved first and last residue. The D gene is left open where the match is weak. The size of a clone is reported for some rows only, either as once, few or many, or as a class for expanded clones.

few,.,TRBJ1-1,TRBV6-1,CASRSTVIGNTEAFF,TGTGCCAGCAGATCGACAGTGATCGGGAACACTGAAGCTTTCTTT
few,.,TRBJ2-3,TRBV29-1,CTIVGGTDTQYF,TGCACGATAGTCGGGGGCACAGATACGCAGTATTTT
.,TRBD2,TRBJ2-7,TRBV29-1,CSASVLAGMTYEQYF,TGCAGCGCCTCTGTACTAGCGGGGATGACCTACGAGCAGTACTTC
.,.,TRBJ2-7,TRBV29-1,CSVEVWGGSPYEQYF,TGCAGCGTTGAAGTGTGGGGGGGCTCCCCCTACGAGCAGTACTTC
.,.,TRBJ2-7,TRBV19,CASTGRLGASYEQYF,TGTGCCAGTACTGGACGGCTGGGGGCCTCCTACGAGCAGTACTTC
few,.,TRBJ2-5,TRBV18,CASSPLGEMGTQYF,TGTGCCAGCTCACCACTCGGCGAGATGGGGACCCAGTACTTC
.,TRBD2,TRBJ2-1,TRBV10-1,CASSGTSGGRRNEQFF,TGCGCCAGCAGTGGGACTAGCGGGGGCCGTAGGAATGAGCAGTTCTTC
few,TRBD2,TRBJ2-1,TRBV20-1,CSATRGAGGPLARDNEQFF,TGCAGTGCTACCCGCGGGGCGGGAGGGCCTCTTGCACGGGACAATGAGCAGTTCTTC
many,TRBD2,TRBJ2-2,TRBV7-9,CASSFGLAVINTGELFF,TGTGCCAGCAGCTTCGGACTAGCGGTGATCAACACCGGGGAGCTGTTTTTT
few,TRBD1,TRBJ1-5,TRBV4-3,CASSQTGTGDLPQHF,TGCGCCAGCAGCCAAACCGGGACAGGGGACTTGCCCCAGCATTTT
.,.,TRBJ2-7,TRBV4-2,CASSQYSYPSYEQYF,TGTGCCAGCAGCCAATACTCCTACCCGTCCTACGAGCAGTACTTC
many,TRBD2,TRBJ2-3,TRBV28,CASSSPPPSGGRGTQYF,TGTGCCAGCAGTTCCCCCCCGCCTAGCGGGGGAAGAGGTACGCAGTATTTT
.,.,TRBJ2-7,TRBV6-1,CASRGLGGYEQYF,TGTGCCAGCAGGGGACTCGGCGGGTACGAGCAGTACTTC
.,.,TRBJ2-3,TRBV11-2,CASWGIGRTDTQYF,TGTGCCAGCTGGGGGATCGGGAGAACAGATACGCAGTATTTT
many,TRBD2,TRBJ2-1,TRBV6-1,CASNLASGFGNEQFF,TGTGCCAGCAACCTGGCTAGCGGCTTTGGGAATGAGCAGTTCTTC
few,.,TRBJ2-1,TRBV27,CASSLVGWVVGRDEQFF,TGTGCCAGCAGTCTGGTAGGTTGGGTAGTAGGTAGGGATGAGCAGTTCTTC
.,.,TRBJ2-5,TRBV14,CASSHYGHAPQETQYF,TGTGCCAGCAGCCATTATGGACACGCCCCGCAAGAGACCCAGTACTTC
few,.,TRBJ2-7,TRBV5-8,CASSLVGTDYEQYF,TGTGCCAGCAGCTTGGTAGGGACGGACTACGAGCAGTACTTC
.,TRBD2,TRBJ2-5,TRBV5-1,CASSPGASGGRETQYF,TGCGCCAGCAGCCCAGGGGCTAGCGGGGGTCGAGAGACCCAGTACTTC
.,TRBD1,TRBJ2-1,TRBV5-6,CASSLGTGVDEQFF,TGTGCCAGCAGCTTGGGTACAGGGGTCGATGAGCAGTTCTTC
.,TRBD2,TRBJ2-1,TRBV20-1,CSARSGTLYNEQFF,TGCAGTGCTAGGAGCGGGACCCTCTACAATGAGCAGTTCTTC
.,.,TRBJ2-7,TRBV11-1,CASSLEARGAYEQYF,TGTGCCAGCAGCTTAGAGGCCAGGGGAGCCTACGAGCAGTACTTC
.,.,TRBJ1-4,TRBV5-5,CASSLVGGVVEKLFF,TGTGCCAGCAGCTTGGTGGGGGGAGTTGTTGAAAAACTGTTTTTT
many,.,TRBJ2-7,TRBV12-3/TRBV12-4,CASSYEGTTYEQYF,TGTGCCAGCAGTTACGAGGGAACGACCTACGAGCAGTACTTC
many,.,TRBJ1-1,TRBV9,CASSIGGNTEAFF,TGTGCCAGCAGCATTGGTGGGAACACTGAAGCTTTCTTT
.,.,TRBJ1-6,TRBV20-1,CSAKAPGQVNSPLHF,TGCAGTGCTAAGGCGCCGGGACAAGTTAATTCACCCCTCCACTTT
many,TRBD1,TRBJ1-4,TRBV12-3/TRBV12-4,CASSSTGGGEKLFF,TGTGCCAGCAGCTCAACAGGGGGGGGAGAAAAACTGTTTTTT